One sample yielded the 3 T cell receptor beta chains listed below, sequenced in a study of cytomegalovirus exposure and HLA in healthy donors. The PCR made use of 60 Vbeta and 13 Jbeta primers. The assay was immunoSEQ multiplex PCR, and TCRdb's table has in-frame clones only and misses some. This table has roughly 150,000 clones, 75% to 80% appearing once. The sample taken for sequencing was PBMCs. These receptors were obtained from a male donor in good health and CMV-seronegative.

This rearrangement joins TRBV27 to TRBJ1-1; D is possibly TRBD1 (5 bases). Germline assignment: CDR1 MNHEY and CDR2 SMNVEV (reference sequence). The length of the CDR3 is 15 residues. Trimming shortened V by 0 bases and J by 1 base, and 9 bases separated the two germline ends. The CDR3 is CASSLSWQGNTEAFF. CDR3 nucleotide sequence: TGTGCCAGCAGTTTATCTTGGCAGGGGAACACTGAAGCTTTCTTT.

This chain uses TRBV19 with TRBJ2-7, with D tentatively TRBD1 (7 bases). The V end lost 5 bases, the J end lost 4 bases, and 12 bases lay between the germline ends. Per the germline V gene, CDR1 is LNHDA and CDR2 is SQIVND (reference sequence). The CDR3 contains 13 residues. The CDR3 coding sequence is TGTGCCAGTAGTTTCCAGGGGGGATACGAGCAGTACTTC. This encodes CASSFQGGYEQYF.

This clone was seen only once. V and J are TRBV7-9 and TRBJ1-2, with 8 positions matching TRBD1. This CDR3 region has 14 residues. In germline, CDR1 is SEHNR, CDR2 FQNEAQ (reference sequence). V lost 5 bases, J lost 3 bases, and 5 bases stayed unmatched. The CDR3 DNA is TGTGCCAGCAGCGAACGGACAGGGCACTATGGCTACACCTTC. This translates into CASSERTGHYGYTF.